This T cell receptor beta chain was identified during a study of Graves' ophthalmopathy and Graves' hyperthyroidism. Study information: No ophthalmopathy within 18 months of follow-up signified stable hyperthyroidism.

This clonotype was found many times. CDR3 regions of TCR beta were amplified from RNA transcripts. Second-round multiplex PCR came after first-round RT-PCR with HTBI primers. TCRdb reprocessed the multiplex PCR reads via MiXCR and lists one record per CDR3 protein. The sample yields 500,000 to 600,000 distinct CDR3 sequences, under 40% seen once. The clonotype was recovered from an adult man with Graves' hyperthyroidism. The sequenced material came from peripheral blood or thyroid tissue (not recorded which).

The CDR3 nucleotides are TGTGCCAGCAGTACCGTCGGTGGTCAGCCCCAGCATTTT. Its translation: CASSTVGGQPQHF. The chain carries TRBV6-2 or TRBV6-3 and TRBJ1-5; D uncertain. The CDR3 spans 13 residues. The ends were cut back, 5 bases at V and 6 bases at J, with 11 bases in the middle. Germline V CDR1 and CDR2: MNHEY, SVGEGT.